One sample yielded the 11 T cell receptor beta chains listed below, sequenced in a study of blood T cell repertoires in COVID-19. Measured with immunoSEQ multiplex PCR; TCRdb has only the in-frame clones, and not every one. The table includes about 68,000 clones, 60% to 85% detected once. Sequenced input: peripheral blood. The receptor set was obtained from a human donor in a cohort sampled during active COVID-19.

Points on this clone: Other nucleotide sequences from this sample produce the same CDR3. The chain has TRBV5-1 and TRBJ2-5, with 7 positions matching TRBD2. The trim removed 1 base at V and 4 bases at J, leaving 7 bases unmatched. The germline V gene encodes CDR1 SGHRS and CDR2 YFSETQ. This CDR3 region has 15 residues. In DNA form, the CDR3 reads TGCGCCAGCAGCTTGATTCCGGGGGGAGGAGAGACCCAGTACTTC. It specifies CASSLIPGGGETQYF.

The chain is built from TRBV5-4 and TRBJ2-2, with TRBD2 matching 13 bases. V lost 4 bases and J lost 0; bases outside the gene matches: 6. Per the germline V gene, CDR1 is SGHNT and CDR2 is YYREEE (reference sequence). The CDR3 sequence is 18 residues long. CDR3 DNA: TGTGCCAGCAGCGGGCCACTAGCGGGGGGGCCGAACACCGGGGAGCTGTTTTTT. Protein sequence: CASSGPLAGGPNTGELFF.

The chain has TRBV7-2 and TRBJ2-3, with TRBD2 matching over 9 bases. Germline V CDR1 and CDR2: SGHTA, FQGNSA. V lost 1 base, J lost 2 bases, and 1 base stayed unmatched. The CDR3 sequence is 15 residues long. CDR3 sequence: CASSLGGRDTDTQYF. The CDR3 nucleotides are TGTGCCAGCAGCTTAGGCGGGAGGGACACAGATACGCAGTATTTT.

This clone was recorded once. The chain uses TRBV28 and TRBJ2-3, with a tentative D call TRBD2 (5 bases). The CDR3 consists of 16 residues. The germline CDR1 and CDR2 sequences are MDHEN and SYDVKM. V lost 2 bases and J lost 3, with 15 bases in between. The CDR3 loop reads CASSLRRRGVTDTQYF. The CDR3 DNA reads TGTGCCAGCAGTTTACGGAGGAGAGGTGTGACAGATACGCAGTATTTT.

The V and J genes are TRBV7-2 and TRBJ2-5; D gene unclear. CDR1 is SGHTA and CDR2 is FQGNSA in the germline V gene. V lost 8 bases, J lost 1 base, and 8 bases lay in between. This CDR3 contains 12 residues. As DNA, the CDR3 is TGTGCCAGCCGCCTAACCCAAGAGACCCAGTACTTC. Its protein is CASRLTQETQYF.

The chain combines TRBV12-3 or TRBV12-4 with TRBJ1-2, with unresolved D. V lost 3 bases and J 5 bases, leaving 10 bases between the germline ends. CDR3 size: 13 residues. The CDR3 spells CASSFARQYGYTF. DNA for the CDR3: TGTGCCAGCAGTTTCGCCCGACAATATGGCTACACCTTC.

V gene TRBV28 combines with J gene TRBJ1-5, with 9 bases identical to TRBD1. Losses at the gene ends were 6 bases for V and 5 bases for J; bases not matched to a gene: 5. The CDR3 has 14 residues. Looked up from germline, CDR1 is MDHEN and CDR2 is SYDVKM. The CDR3 loop is CASSQDRGYQPQHF. CDR3 DNA: TGTGCCAGCAGCCAAGACAGGGGGTATCAGCCCCAGCATTTT.

As to this clone: At one end the junction does not follow the germline gene, possibly because of a read error. The chain joins TRBV5-6 to TRBJ2-1, with TRBD2 identical over 8 bases. This CDR3 contains 12 residues. The germline gives CDR1 SGHDT, CDR2 YYEEEE. The CDR3 sequence: CASSKTPGGPLF. CDR3 DNA: TGTGCCAGCAGCAAAACTCCGGGGGGGCCACTCTTC.

V gene TRBV21-1 combines with J gene TRBJ1-6. TRBV21-1 has pseudogene status. This CDR3 spans 16 amino acids. The CDR3 reads CASRTYRVPRGSPLHF. DNA of the CDR3: TGTGCCAGCAGAACCTACCGGGTACCGCGGGGTTCACCCCTCCACTTT.

This sequence joins TRBV7-9 and TRBJ2-3; D remains ambiguous. The germline V gene has CDR1 SEHNR and CDR2 FQNEAQ (reference sequence). Trimming stripped 0 bases from V and 2 bases from J, with 9 bases between. The CDR3 sequence is 15 residues long. The CDR3 protein is CASSLAEVNTDTQYF. CDR3 coding DNA: TGTGCCAGCAGCTTAGCAGAGGTGAACACAGATACGCAGTATTTT.

The genes are TRBV7-8 and TRBJ2-2, with TRBD1 as a possible D gene (5 bases). Germline V gives CDR1 SGHVS, CDR2 FQNEAQ. This CDR3 is 14 amino acids long. Trimming removed 6 bases from V and 1 base from J, with 9 bases in between. The chain's CDR3 is CASRETENTGELFF. CDR3 coding DNA: TGTGCCAGCAGGGAGACAGAGAACACCGGGGAGCTGTTTTTT.